This T cell receptor beta chain stems from a study of cytomegalovirus exposure and HLA in healthy donors. Whole-study findings and limits: What a later analysis reportedly showed was that an Asian-associated ancestry cluster had fewer N-insertions than the approximately 700-donor mean. The majority of TCR sequences were rare, yet some public TCRs appeared in many donors.

The CDR3 consists of 11 residues. The germline CDR1 and CDR2 sequences are DFQATT and SNEGSKA (reference sequence). V lost 5 bases, J lost 10 bases, and 4 bases stayed unmatched. As regards this clone: Antigen unknown.

PCR was performed using 60 Vbeta and 13 Jbeta primers. The method was immunoSEQ multiplex PCR; TCRdb's version includes in-frame clones alone and lacks a portion of them. The profile shows 100,000 to 150,000 clones, over 70% of them singletons. The chain combines TRBV20-1 with TRBJ2-1; 8 bases map to TRBD1. The clonotype comes from a woman under 30 in good health and CMV-seronegative. The specimen sequenced was PBMCs. The CDR3 DNA sequence: TGCAGTGCTGAGACAGGGGTGGAGCAGTTCTTC. Protein: CSAETGVEQFF.